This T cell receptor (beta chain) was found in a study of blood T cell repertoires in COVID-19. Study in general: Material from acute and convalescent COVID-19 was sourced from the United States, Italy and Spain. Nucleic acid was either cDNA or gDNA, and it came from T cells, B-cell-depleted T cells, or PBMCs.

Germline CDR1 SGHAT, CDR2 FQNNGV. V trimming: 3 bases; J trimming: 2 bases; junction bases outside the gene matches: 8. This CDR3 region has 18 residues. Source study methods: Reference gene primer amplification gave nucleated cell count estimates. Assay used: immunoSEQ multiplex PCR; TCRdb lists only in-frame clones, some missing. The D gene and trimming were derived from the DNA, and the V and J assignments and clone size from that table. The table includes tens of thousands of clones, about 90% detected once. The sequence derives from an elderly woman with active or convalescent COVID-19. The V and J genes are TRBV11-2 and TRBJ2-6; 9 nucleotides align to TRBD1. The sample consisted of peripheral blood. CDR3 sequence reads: CASSFGTGRGAGANVLTF. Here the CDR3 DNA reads TGTGCCAGCAGCTTCGGGACAGGGAGAGGCGCTGGGGCCAACGTCCTGACTTTC. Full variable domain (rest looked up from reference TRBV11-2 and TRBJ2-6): EAGVAQSPRYKIIEKRQSVAFWCNPISGHATLYWYQQILGQGPKLLIQFQNNGVVDDSQLPKDRFSAERLKGVDSTLKIQPAKLEDSAVYLCASSFGTGRGAGANVLTFGAGSRLTVL.